This is a list of T cell receptor beta chains from one sample in a study of blood T cells in healthy people across ages. TCRdb re-derived calls from the 5' RACE reads in MiXCR, one entry per CDR3 protein. The sample consists of 1.5 million or so distinct CDR3 sequences, approximately 38% of them appearing once. Sequencing input: blood. These receptors all stem from a woman younger than 30 in good health. CDR3s include the opening cysteine and the closing phenylalanine or tryptophan.

CDR3aa: CASNPPGGRVEKLFF
v_gene: TRBV28
j_gene: TRBJ1-4

CDR3aa: CASSPRDRINYGYTF
v_gene: TRBV27
j_gene: TRBJ1-2

CDR3aa: CATSRENRENEQFF
v_gene: TRBV15
j_gene: TRBJ2-1

CDR3aa: CASSLPGTGGWEQFF
v_gene: TRBV27
j_gene: TRBJ2-1

CDR3aa: CASSLAPGPYYEQYF
v_gene: TRBV7-7
j_gene: TRBJ2-7

CDR3aa: CASSEDRHYEQYF
v_gene: TRBV18
j_gene: TRBJ2-7

CDR3aa: CASSLNPQGENTEAFF
v_gene: TRBV5-1
j_gene: TRBJ1-1

CDR3aa: CASRDEVPYNEQFF
v_gene: TRBV5-1
j_gene: TRBJ2-1

CDR3aa: CASTSNQETQYF
v_gene: TRBV5-1
j_gene: TRBJ2-5

CDR3aa: CASISQGSHEQYF
v_gene: TRBV28
j_gene: TRBJ2-7

CDR3aa: CATTSGTQQETQYF
v_gene: TRBV6-5
j_gene: TRBJ2-5

CDR3aa: CASSSTGGGNTIYF
v_gene: TRBV7-9
j_gene: TRBJ1-3

CDR3aa: CASMNFAGINYEQYF
v_gene: TRBV7-9
j_gene: .

CDR3aa: CASSEGAGGSYEQYF
v_gene: TRBV10-2
j_gene: TRBJ2-7

CDR3aa: CASRPVDGYSNQPQHF
v_gene: TRBV19
j_gene: TRBJ1-5

CDR3aa: CASSTYPSPPHF
v_gene: TRBV28
j_gene: TRBJ1-6

CDR3aa: CSARDGGTEAFF
v_gene: TRBV20-1
j_gene: TRBJ1-1

CDR3aa: CSAPGTGNTEAFF
v_gene: TRBV20-1
j_gene: TRBJ1-1

CDR3aa: CAISVGGREDGYTF
v_gene: TRBV10-3
j_gene: TRBJ1-2

CDR3aa: CASSFSGQLITDTQYF
v_gene: TRBV5-5
j_gene: TRBJ2-3

CDR3aa: CASNSGRNTEAFF
v_gene: TRBV14
j_gene: TRBJ1-1

CDR3aa: CAGSFRTSGGNEQFF
v_gene: TRBV5-1
j_gene: TRBJ2-1

CDR3aa: CASSNGQGGNGYTF
v_gene: TRBV27
j_gene: TRBJ1-2

CDR3aa: CAGGSQGWGEQYF
v_gene: TRBV2
j_gene: .

CDR3aa: CASNPRGGWYEQYF
v_gene: TRBV6-5
j_gene: TRBJ2-7

CDR3aa: CASSLGSRGLADTQYF
v_gene: TRBV5-1
j_gene: TRBJ2-3

CDR3aa: CSTRDRASPDTQYF
v_gene: TRBV20-1
j_gene: TRBJ2-3

CDR3aa: CSAREGLAGPYNEQYF
v_gene: TRBV20-1
j_gene: TRBJ2-7

CDR3aa: CASSKPRTGSSTDTQYF
v_gene: TRBV21-1
j_gene: TRBJ2-3

CDR3aa: CAISESRRVPSYEQYF
v_gene: TRBV10-3
j_gene: TRBJ2-7

CDR3aa: CASVADTYGEAFF
v_gene: TRBV12-5
j_gene: TRBJ1-1

CDR3aa: CASSYNGRTGGGYEQFF
v_gene: TRBV6-5
j_gene: TRBJ2-1

CDR3aa: CASSPELNTGELFF
v_gene: TRBV7-9
j_gene: TRBJ2-2

CDR3aa: CASSAESAGLQETQYF
v_gene: TRBV7-4
j_gene: TRBJ2-5

CDR3aa: CATSGGPNYGYTF
v_gene: TRBV24-1
j_gene: TRBJ1-2

CDR3aa: CSATGEEGNQPQHF
v_gene: TRBV20-1
j_gene: TRBJ1-5

CDR3aa: CATSRGTGETQYF
v_gene: TRBV15
j_gene: .

CDR3aa: CASREGRPEQYF
v_gene: TRBV6-6
j_gene: TRBJ2-7

CDR3aa: CASSEVYNEQFF
v_gene: TRBV6-1
j_gene: TRBJ2-1

CDR3aa: CSVAVPGGTDTQYF
v_gene: TRBV29-1
j_gene: TRBJ2-3

CDR3aa: CASSQERTSGIQYF
v_gene: TRBV4-2
j_gene: TRBJ2-4